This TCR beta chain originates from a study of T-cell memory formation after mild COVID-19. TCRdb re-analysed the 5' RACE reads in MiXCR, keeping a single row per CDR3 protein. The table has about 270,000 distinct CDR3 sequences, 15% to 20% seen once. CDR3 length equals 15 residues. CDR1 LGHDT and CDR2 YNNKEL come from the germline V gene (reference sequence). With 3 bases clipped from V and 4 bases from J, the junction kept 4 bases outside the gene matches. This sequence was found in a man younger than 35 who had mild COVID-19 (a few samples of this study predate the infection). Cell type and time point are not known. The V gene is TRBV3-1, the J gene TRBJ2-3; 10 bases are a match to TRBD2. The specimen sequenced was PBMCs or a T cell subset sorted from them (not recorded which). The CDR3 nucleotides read TGTGCCAGCAGCCAGACTAGCGGGCCTCCAGATACGCAGTATTTT. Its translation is CASSQTSGPPDTQYF.